This T cell receptor beta chain was found in a study of T cell repertoires in cytomegalovirus infection. Looking at the study overall: Both recently identified HLA-C-restricted and well-studied HLA-B-restricted CMV epitopes were used in the study.

V was pared by 5 bases and J by 5 bases, with 13 bases between. The CDR3 has 14 amino acids. The germline gives CDR1 MNHEY, CDR2 SMNVEV (reference sequence). This clonotype was observed a handful of times. Its antigen is not known. Each CDR3 protein gets one entry after TCRdb re-called the reads with MiXCR. The table lists approximately 910,000 distinct CDR3 sequences, about a third of them singletons. Findings and limits, study-wide: Ex vivo, HLA-C-restricted CMV-specific TCR beta clonotypes prevailed over the rest of the response. Summed frequency of public TCR beta families distinguished CMV carriers with the relevant HLA.

This chain uses TRBV27 with TRBJ1-5; D gene ambiguous. Sequences were derived from cultured CD8+ T cells from PBMCs, sampled from culture after CMV antigen stimulation. This receptor was obtained from a human donor in good health (CMV status not recorded). Some clones in this sample may be carry-over from other donors' samples. The CDR3 sequence: CASSPRESYQPQHF. In DNA, the CDR3 is TGTGCCAGCAGTCCCCGGGAGAGCTATCAGCCCCAGCATTTT.